This T cell receptor (beta chain) was recorded in a study of blood T cell repertoires in COVID-19. Using immunoSEQ multiplex PCR, the repertoire was profiled, and TCRdb retains in-frame clones only, with some absent. This sample has 200,000 or so clones; around 87% occur once, and the top ten carry 3% to 3.5%. The sample comprised peripheral blood. This TCR came from a man in his fifties or sixties with acute or convalescent COVID-19.

The CDR3, as DNA: TGTGCCAGCAGTAAACCGCCTACAGGGGGCCGACTGAACACCGGGGAGCTGTTTTTT. It codes for CASSKPPTGGRLNTGELFF. The chain carries TRBV27 and TRBJ2-2; TRBD1 matches at 9 bases. Trimming cost V 5 bases and J 1 base; bases outside gene matches: 14. Per the germline V gene, CDR1 is MNHEY and CDR2 is SMNVEV (reference sequence). This CDR3 has 19 amino acids.